The clone carrying this T cell receptor beta chain was observed a handful of times. In the original analysis: Amplified reference gene primers provided the basis for estimating nucleated cell counts. Clones were read by immunoSEQ multiplex PCR, and TCRdb kept only the in-frame ones, dropping some. D and trimming were read from the DNA, whereas the V and J calls and clone size are those reported in that table. The repertoire holds about 73,000 clones, with around 81% as singletons. The data were obtained in a study of blood T cell repertoires in COVID-19. For the study at large: Acute and convalescent COVID-19 specimens originated in the United States, Italy and Spain. PBMCs, B-cell-depleted T cells, or T cells were the source of the cDNA or gDNA that made up the material.

This clonotype originated in a human donor in a cohort sampled during active COVID-19. Sequenced: peripheral blood.

The CDR3 loop reads CASSLGRGGGAQETQYF. The CDR3 DNA reads TGTGCCAGCAGCTTGGGGCGTGGAGGCGGAGCACAAGAGACCCAGTACTTC. This sequence joins TRBV5-4 and TRBJ2-5; perhaps TRBD2 as D (5 bases). The ends were cut back, 0 bases at V and 2 bases at J, with 17 bases in the middle. CDR1 is SGHNT, CDR2 YYREEE, per germline (reference sequence). The CDR3 covers 17 residues.